The 27 T cell receptor beta chains below were found in one sample sequenced in a study of T cells in Graves' hyperthyroidism and ophthalmopathy. It was RNA transcripts that yielded the amplified TCR beta CDR3 regions. Initially, a first-round RT-PCR of the TCR CDR3 employed the HTBI primer set. From the multiplex PCR reads, TCRdb called clonotypes with MiXCR, one entry per CDR3 protein. The sample carries hundreds of thousands of distinct CDR3 sequences, approximately 20% recorded once. The sequencing sample was made of blood. The receptors stem from a man younger than 45 with Graves' ophthalmopathy.

This clonotype was seen many times. This chain uses TRBV11-2 with TRBJ2-3; possible D gene TRBD1, 6 bases. Germline V gene data show CDR1 as SGHAT and CDR2 as FQNNGV. V lost 0 bases and J lost 4, with 11 bases in between. This CDR3 is built from 15 residues. The CDR3 loop is CASSLDGGRADTQYF. The CDR3 bases are TGTGCCAGCAGCTTAGATGGGGGCAGGGCAGATACGCAGTATTTT. Variable domain in full (rest from reference TRBV11-2 and TRBJ2-3): EAGVAQSPRYKIIEKRQSVAFWCNPISGHATLYWYQQILGQGPKLLIQFQNNGVVDDSQLPKDRFSAERLKGVDSTLKIQPAKLEDSAVYLCASSLDGGRADTQYFGPGTRLTVL.

This chain joins TRBV20-1 and TRBJ2-7, with a tentative D call TRBD2 (6 bases). CDR1 and CDR2 from the germline V gene are DFQATT and SNEGSKA (reference sequence). V lost 0 bases and J 7 bases, leaving 19 bases between the germline ends. The CDR3 extends over 15 amino acids. The CDR3 sequence: CSARDSLGGTREQYF. In DNA form, the CDR3 reads TGCAGTGCTAGAGACTCCCTAGGCGGGACCAGGGAGCAGTACTTC.

The chain links TRBV7-9 to TRBJ1-6, with a tentative D call TRBD1 (6 bases). Germline CDR1 SEHNR, CDR2 FQNEAQ (reference sequence). The CDR3 is 17 residues long. Trimming removed 5 bases from V and 9 bases from J, with 23 bases in between. The CDR3 spells CASSPRGAGEPSSPLHF. The CDR3 region has the DNA TGTGCCAGCAGCCCCCGGGGGGCAGGGGAGCCCTCTTCACCCCTCCACTTT.

At least ten counts were recorded for this clonotype. This chain uses TRBV5-1 with TRBJ1-1, with no clear D. The V end lost 4 bases, the J end lost 0 bases, and 10 bases lay between the germline ends. CDR3 length: 14 amino acids. Germline V gene lookup returns CDR1 SGHRS and CDR2 YFSETQ. The CDR3 nucleotides are TGCGCCAGCAGCAGGACTACCATGAACACTGAAGCTTTCTTT. This encodes CASSRTTMNTEAFF.

V is TRBV27 and J is TRBJ2-1; TRBD1 matches 7 bases. The V segment lost 3 bases and the J segment 7 bases; nucleotides outside the gene matches: 3. The germline gives CDR1 MNHEY, CDR2 SMNVEV (reference sequence). This CDR3 contains 13 residues. The CDR3 bases are TGTGCCAGCAGTTTCGGGACAGTTAATGAGCAGTTCTTC. Its translation: CASSFGTVNEQFF.

This clonotype was found many times. CDR3 nucleotides: TGTGCCAGCAGCCCCTCTTTGGGACTAGCGAGCACAGATACGCAGTATTTT. Translated: CASSPSLGLASTDTQYF. The chain employs TRBV11-2 and TRBJ2-3, with TRBD2 matching 10 bases. The germline CDR1 and CDR2 sequences are SGHAT and FQNNGV. The CDR3 consists of 17 residues. V lost 5 bases and J lost 0; bases outside the gene matches: 8.

The genes are TRBV3-1 and TRBJ1-4; no definite D call. Trimming pared 1 base from V and 0 bases from J, leaving 6 bases between. Germline V gene sequence: CDR1 LGHDT, CDR2 YNNKEL (reference sequence). CDR3 size: 15 residues. DNA for the CDR3: TGTGCCAGCAGCCAAGGAGGGACAACTAATGAAAAACTGTTTTTT. Protein sequence: CASSQGGTTNEKLFF.

At least ten counts were recorded for this clonotype. This sequence joins TRBV5-1 and TRBJ1-1, with 8 bases matching TRBD1. After removal of 3 bases from V and 3 bases from J, the junction contained 4 bases not matched to a gene. The CDR3 is made up of 14 amino acids. Germline V lookup: CDR1 SGHRS, CDR2 YFSETQ. The CDR3 is CASSSGGADTEAFF. CDR3 bases: TGCGCCAGCAGCTCAGGGGGCGCGGACACTGAAGCTTTCTTT.

This rearrangement joins TRBV19 to TRBJ1-3; D is undetermined. Trimming took 6 bases from V and 0 from J, leaving 12 bases between them. CDR1 and CDR2 (germline): LNHDA, SQIVND (reference sequence). This CDR3 comprises 15 residues. The CDR3 coding sequence is TGTGCCAGTAGCACCTCGGCCCACTCTGGAAACACCATATATTTT. Protein: CASSTSAHSGNTIYF.

V gene TRBV28 combines with J gene TRBJ2-3; D is unclear. This CDR3 has 15 amino acids. CDR1 MDHEN and CDR2 SYDVKM come from the germline V gene. V was pared by 5 bases and J by 0 bases, with 12 bases between. The CDR3 nucleotides are TGTGCCAGCAGTGCGAGCCCTACTAGCACAGATACGCAGTATTTT. It yields the protein CASSASPTSTDTQYF.

This clonotype has a count of ten or more. This chain uses TRBV5-1 with TRBJ2-7; D is unresolved. The CDR3 is made up of 13 amino acids. Germline V gives CDR1 SGHRS, CDR2 YFSETQ. The ends were cut back, 7 bases at V and 1 base at J, with 12 bases in the middle. This CDR3 reads CASRFESSYEQYF. In DNA, the CDR3 is TGCGCCAGCCGTTTCGAATCGTCCTACGAGCAGTACTTC.

This chain uses TRBV5-4 with TRBJ2-3; 9 bases line up with TRBD2. The germline V gene has CDR1 SGHNT and CDR2 YYREEE (reference sequence). The CDR3 covers 17 residues. The trim removed 0 bases at V and 3 bases at J, leaving 8 bases unmatched. The CDR3 DNA sequence: TGTGCCAGCAGCTTGGTTCGGCGGGAGGGCCGTACAGATACGCAGTATTTT. This codes for CASSLVRREGRTDTQYF.

There are a few counts of this clonotype. The chain combines TRBV5-1 with TRBJ2-1, with TRBD2 matching over 8 bases. The CDR3 is made up of 16 amino acids. The ends lost 4 bases at V and 0 bases at J; junction bases unmatched: 6. The germline gives CDR1 SGHRS, CDR2 YFSETQ. CDR3 loop: CASSPGSGSSYNEQFF. The CDR3 DNA sequence: TGCGCCAGCAGCCCCGGGAGCGGGAGCTCCTACAATGAGCAGTTCTTC.

CDR3 sequence: CATSTYPGTGNIQYF. The CDR3 nucleotides read TGCGCCACTTCCACCTACCCCGGGACAGGGAACATTCAGTACTTC. The J gene is TRBJ2-4, the V gene TRBV5-1; the match to TRBD1 covers 9 bases. Unmatched junction bases numbered 14, after V lost 9 bases and J lost 7 bases. This CDR3 has 15 residues. Germline V gene data show CDR1 as SGHRS and CDR2 as YFSETQ.

This chain connects TRBV27 to TRBJ2-3; D unresolved. The V gene's germline CDR1 is MNHEY and CDR2 SMNVEV (reference sequence). With 7 bases removed from V and 2 bases from J, the gap between germline ends came to 10 bases. CDR3 length equals 13 residues. CDR3 nucleotide sequence: TGTGCCAGCATCAAACTTTCCACAGATACGCAGTATTTT. This translates into CASIKLSTDTQYF.

About this clonotype itself: One end of the junction fails to match germline, which may point to a read error. This sequence joins TRBV27 and TRBJ2-1, with TRBD2 as a possible D gene (5 bases). The CDR3 sequence is 16 residues long. Germline V gene lookup returns CDR1 MNHEY and CDR2 SMNVEV (reference sequence). The CDR3 reads CASSLSLGRARYEQFF. The CDR3 region has the DNA TGTGCCAGCAGTCTATCCCTTGGGCGGGCGCGCTATGAGCAGTTCTTC.

The chain has TRBV9 and TRBJ2-3; TRBD2 is a possible D gene (6 bases). Trimming shortened V by 0 bases and J by 5 bases, and 10 bases separated the two germline ends. The CDR3 covers 14 residues. CDR1 is SGDLS and CDR2 is YYNGEE in the germline V gene. The CDR3 DNA is TGTGCCAGCAGCGTAGCCGGGAGTGGAGATACGCAGTATTTT. Protein sequence: CASSVAGSGDTQYF.

The V call is TRBV11-1, the J call TRBJ2-7, with a possible D match to TRBD1 (5 bases). The CDR3 loop spans 14 amino acids. The germline V gene encodes CDR1 SGHAT and CDR2 FQDESV (reference sequence). Trimming removed 9 bases from V and 3 bases from J, with 18 bases in between. In DNA, the CDR3 is TGTGCCAGTAGTCTCACAGGCCCAAGCTACGAGCAGTACTTC. It translates to CASSLTGPSYEQYF.

In its sample, this clonotype was seen a few times. This chain joins TRBV24-1 and TRBJ1-2; TRBD1 agrees at 8 bases. CDR3 size: 14 residues. Per germline, CDR1 KGHDR and CDR2 SFDVKD. The V segment lost 0 bases and the J segment 6 bases; nucleotides outside the gene matches: 2. In DNA, the CDR3 is TGTGCCACCAGTGATTTGCCAGGGGGCAATGGCTACACCTTC. This sequence encodes CATSDLPGGNGYTF.

This chain joins TRBV20-1 and TRBJ2-2, with 10 bases identical to TRBD1. CDR1 and CDR2 (germline): DFQATT, SNEGSKA (reference sequence). This CDR3 spans 16 amino acids. The V segment lost 1 base and the J segment 4 bases; nucleotides outside the gene matches: 6. The CDR3 region has the DNA TGCAGTGCTAGAGGGACAGGGGGATTTATCACCGGGGAGCTGTTTTTT. The encoded protein is CSARGTGGFITGELFF.

This clonotype has only a few counts. V gene TRBV5-5 combines with J gene TRBJ1-2; D unclear. The CDR3 length is 11 residues. The ends were cut back, 7 bases at V and 1 base at J, with 5 bases in the middle. CDR1 SGHKS and CDR2 YYEKEE come from the germline V gene (reference sequence). The CDR3 loop reads CASGDNYGYTF. The CDR3 region has the DNA TGTGCCAGCGGGGATAACTATGGCTACACCTTC.

V and J are TRBV20-1 and TRBJ2-1, with a tentative D call TRBD2 (6 bases). CDR3 length equals 15 residues. The V gene lost 6 bases and the J gene lost 0 bases, with 15 bases spanning the gap. Germline CDR1 and CDR2: DFQATT and SNEGSKA (reference sequence). This chain's CDR3 is CSANNGGSSYNEQFF. As DNA, the CDR3 is TGCAGTGCCAATAACGGAGGGAGCTCCTACAATGAGCAGTTCTTC.

This clonotype appeared a few times. The chain joins TRBV29-1 to TRBJ2-5; TRBD1 is a possible D gene (6 bases). CDR1 and CDR2 (germline): SQVTM, ANQGSEA. This CDR3 spans 12 amino acids. V shed 5 bases and J shed 5 bases, with 12 bases lying between them. This CDR3 is CSVRRGVETQYF. CDR3 sequence (DNA): TGCAGCGTTCGCAGGGGAGTGGAGACCCAGTACTTC.

This clonotype was seen a few times. CDR3 residues: CSARGGGSLNTEAFF. DNA for the CDR3: TGCAGTGCTAGAGGAGGGGGCAGTCTGAACACTGAAGCTTTCTTT. The gene calls are TRBV20-1 and TRBJ1-1; 7 nucleotides align to TRBD1. The germline gives CDR1 DFQATT, CDR2 SNEGSKA (reference sequence). This CDR3 has 15 amino acids. Losses at the gene ends were 1 base for V and 0 bases for J; bases not matched to a gene: 5.

The chain joins TRBV6-1 to TRBJ1-5; TRBD1 aligns across 8 bases. The CDR3 consists of 15 residues. Per the germline V gene, CDR1 is MNHNS and CDR2 is SASEGT. V lost 6 bases to trimming and J lost 4 bases; unmatched junction nucleotides: 8. CDR3 in amino acids: CASSASGGSNQPQHF. The DNA of the CDR3 is TGTGCCAGCAGCGCCTCAGGGGGCTCAAATCAGCCCCAGCATTTT.

This clonotype has more than one count but fewer than ten. This rearrangement joins TRBV11-3 to TRBJ1-1; possibly TRBD1 for D (5 bases). The CDR3 sequence is 11 residues long. Trimming removed 3 bases at V and 11 bases at J, with 10 bases between. Germline V CDR1 and CDR2: SGHNT, YENEEA. The CDR3 sequence is CASSLGHQAFF. DNA for the CDR3: TGTGCCAGCAGCTTGGGGCACCAGGCTTTCTTT.

This clonotype was observed at least ten times. The V gene is TRBV11-2, the J gene TRBJ2-7; D ambiguous. The CDR3 is 14 amino acids. Germline CDR1 is SGHAT and CDR2 is FQNNGV. V dropped 4 bases and J dropped 2 bases, with 12 bases sitting between them. The DNA for the CDR3 is TGTGCCAGCAGCTCTGGGTACAGCGCCTACGAGCAGTACTTC. Protein sequence: CASSSGYSAYEQYF.